This T cell receptor (beta chain) is from a study of response to subunit inactivated influenza vaccine. Study results and caveats: Seasonal influenza vaccination, on each occasion, was suggested by the authors to recruit few new T cells.

J was trimmed by 5 bases and V by 3 bases; bases with no gene match: 3. CDR3 length: 14 residues. This clonotype was detected many times. Its antigen is unidentified. TCRdb fed the RT-PCR reads into MiXCR, producing one record per CDR3 protein. The table lists 750,000 to 850,000 distinct CDR3 sequences, 15% to 20% of them singletons, with roughly a tenth in the top ten. The TCR originated in a man aged 50-59 years who received an inactivated influenza vaccine. The V gene is TRBV12-3 or TRBV12-4, the J gene TRBJ2-5, with 10 nucleotides matching TRBD2. Sequenced material: PBMCs from blood, taken approximately 5 days after vaccination. Here the CDR3 reads CASSLSGGEETQYF. As DNA, the CDR3 is TGTGCCAGCAGTTTGAGCGGGGGGGAGGAGACCCAGTACTTC.